This TCR beta chain was found in a study of PD-L1 blockade in urothelial cancer. Study summary: Men with urothelial cancer arising in the bladder made up twenty-five of 29 patients. In terms of prior chemotherapy, patients had received 0 to 3 regimens. T cell content in blood samples showed a median of around 140,000.

The time point here: pretreatment peripheral blood. Sample contribution per patient ranged from 1 to 8, covering pretreatment and on-treatment. Only in-frame clones appear in the TCRdb table, and some are missing; sequencing was by immunoSEQ multiplex PCR. The sample contains some 44,000 clones, more than 70% of which appear only once. This TCR came from a man aged 60-69 years with urothelial cancer. The sample in question was PBMCs, obtained around atezolizumab (anti-PD-L1) treatment.

The CDR3: CASSPTLLGAGNNEQFF. The CDR3 DNA sequence: TGTGCCAGCAGCCCGACCCTTTTAGGAGCGGGGAACAATGAGCAGTTCTTC. V and J are TRBV5-4 and TRBJ2-1; 7 nucleotides match TRBD2. Germline values: CDR1 SGHNT, CDR2 YYREEE (reference sequence). J was trimmed by 5 bases and V by 4 bases; bases with no gene match: 15. The CDR3 runs 17 residues.